The 2 T cell receptor beta chains below all came from one sample that was sequenced in a study of sequential checkpoint blockade in melanoma (dated by TCRdb to between 2018 and 2021). According to the study, the label for this sample's treatment or condition signals: randomized to nivolumab then ipilimumab (arm A) or the reverse (arm B). Preparation of the library involved the immunoSEQ multiplex PCR assay. Here the immuneACCESS table is served through TCRdb, limited to in-frame sequences with V and J called. Missing clones are a known gap in these copies; in checked studies unresolved V genes cover under half, and the rest lacks a known reason. Across this sample there are 35,000 to 45,000 clones, with around nine tenths seen only once. Around 12% of the sample is in the top ten clones. The sample was CD8+ T cells sorted from blood (inferred from file names), taken from a patient given nivolumab and ipilimumab in sequence. Receptors were obtained from a human donor with melanoma.

The rearrangement joins TRBV27 to TRBJ2-1, with 7 nucleotides matching TRBD1. The CDR3 loop spans 15 amino acids. Germline assignment: CDR1 MNHEY and CDR2 SMNVEV (reference sequence). With V trimmed by 6 bases and J by 0 bases, 5 bases remained unmatched. CDR3 DNA sequence: TGTGCCAGCAGGCCCCGGGACAGCTCCTACAATGAGCAGTTCTTC. It codes for CASRPRDSSYNEQFF.

The rearrangement uses TRBV7-9 and TRBJ2-5; D uncertain. V shed 1 base and J shed 2 bases, with 8 bases lying between them. Germline-derived CDR1 and CDR2 are SEHNR and FQNEAQ (reference sequence). CDR3 length: 14 residues. The CDR3 DNA sequence: TGTGCCAGCAGCTTAGAATTTCTACAAGAGACCCAGTACTTC. The encoded protein is CASSLEFLQETQYF.